This entry lists 25 T cell receptor beta chains sequenced from one sample in a study of shared clonotypes between healthy human individuals. The assay was immunoSEQ multiplex PCR, and TCRdb's table has in-frame clones only and misses some. The sample records millions of clones, approximately 93% being singletons. What was sequenced was naive CD4+ T cells from PBMCs. Noted subset: CD45RA+ positively selected. The receptor set was obtained from a man between 18 and 29 years old in good health. Some clones in this sample may be carry-over from other donors' samples.

The V and J genes are TRBV7-9 and TRBJ1-1, with 8 bases fitting TRBD1. Germline lookup yields CDR1 SEHNR and CDR2 FQNEAQ (reference sequence). This CDR3 has 14 residues. Losses at the gene ends were 5 bases for V and 1 base for J; bases not matched to a gene: 3. The CDR3 region is CASSTGTGNTEAFF. CDR3 coding DNA: TGTGCCAGCAGCACCGGGACAGGGAACACTGAAGCTTTCTTT. Full variable domain (rest looked up from reference TRBV7-9 and TRBJ1-1): DTGVSQNPRHKITKRGQNVTFRCDPISEHNRLYWYRQTLGQGPEFLTYFQNEAQLEKSRLLSDRFSAERPKGSFSTLEIQRTEQGDSAMYLCASSTGTGNTEAFFGQGTRLTVV.

The chain joins TRBV18 to TRBJ2-7; D not resolved. V lost 0 bases, J lost 2 bases, and 8 bases lay in between. The CDR3 consists of 14 residues. The germline gives CDR1 KGHSH, CDR2 LQKENI. The CDR3 reads CASSPPSETYEQYF. CDR3 DNA: TGTGCCAGCTCACCACCGTCCGAAACCTACGAGCAGTACTTC.

As for this clone: Additional DNA sequences in this sample encode the identical CDR3. The chain uses TRBV11-2 and TRBJ2-1; D call uncertain. V dropped 2 bases and J dropped 0 bases, with 5 bases sitting between them. The CDR3 has 14 amino acids. Germline CDR1 reads SGHAT; CDR2 reads FQNNGV. CDR3 amino acids: CASSLIRSYNEQFF. CDR3 nucleotides: TGTGCCAGCAGCTTAATTCGCTCCTACAATGAGCAGTTCTTC.

The V and J genes are TRBV7-8 and TRBJ2-4; 7 nucleotides align to TRBD2. V trimming: 1 base; J trimming: 4 bases; junction bases outside the gene matches: 16. Per germline, CDR1 SGHVS and CDR2 FQNEAQ. The CDR3 has 19 residues. CDR3 in DNA: TGTGCCAGCAGCTTAGTTTCCGAGCGGGGCGCGGCTACGAAAAACATTCAGTACTTC. As protein: CASSLVSERGAATKNIQYF. The variable domain in full, completed from reference TRBV7-8 and TRBJ2-4, reads GAGVSQSPRYKVAKRGQDVALRCDPISGHVSLFWYQQALGQGPEFLTYFQNEAQLDKSGLPSDRFFAERPEGSVSTLKIQRTQQEDSAVYLCASSLVSERGAATKNIQYFGAGTRLSVL.

This chain links TRBV28 with TRBJ2-7, with a weak D call TRBD1 (6 bases). Germline loops: CDR1 MDHEN, CDR2 SYDVKM. The length of the CDR3 is 14 residues. Deletions cut 6 bases from V and 3 bases from J, with 15 bases between. CDR3 amino acids: CASRPAGTSYEQYF. CDR3 nucleotide sequence: TGTGCCAGCAGGCCTGCCGGGACAAGCTACGAGCAGTACTTC. Looking up the rest from reference TRBV28 and TRBJ2-7 gives the full variable domain: DVKVTQSSRYLVKRTGEKVFLECVQDMDHENMFWYRQDPGLGLRLIYFSYDVKMKEKGDIPEGYSVSREKKERFSLILESASTNQTSMYLCASRPAGTSYEQYFGPGTRLTVT.

The chain is built from TRBV2 and TRBJ2-1; 14 nucleotides agree with TRBD2. CDR3 length equals 17 residues. Germline CDR1 is SNHLY and CDR2 is FYNNEI. J gave up 7 bases and V 3 bases, and 8 bases lay outside the gene matches. Here the CDR3 reads CASSDPPGLAGDNEQFF. For the CDR3, the DNA is TGTGCCAGCAGTGACCCACCGGGACTAGCGGGGGATAATGAGCAGTTCTTC.

CDR3 coding DNA: TGTGCCAGCAGCCCACAGCGGGAGGGGCGGTTCTTC. Translated: CASSPQREGRFF. The chain joins TRBV28 to TRBJ2-1; TRBD2 matches 10 bases. The germline CDR1 and CDR2 sequences are MDHEN and SYDVKM. The CDR3 contains 12 residues. V lost 6 bases to trimming and J lost 15 bases; unmatched junction nucleotides: 8.

V is TRBV5-4 and J is TRBJ2-3; 7 nucleotides match TRBD2. The V and J ends lost 3 bases and 0 bases, in that order; junction bases with no gene match: 4. The length of the CDR3 is 15 residues. Germline-derived CDR1 and CDR2 are SGHNT and YYREEE (reference sequence). The chain's CDR3 is CASSWGSGSTDTQYF. In DNA, the CDR3 is TGTGCCAGCAGCTGGGGTAGCGGGAGCACAGATACGCAGTATTTT.

This chain uses TRBV19 with TRBJ2-1, with D maybe TRBD2 (5 bases). The CDR3 covers 17 residues. Per germline, CDR1 LNHDA and CDR2 SQIVND (reference sequence). Trimming pared 3 bases from V and 0 bases from J, leaving 15 bases between. CDR3 in amino acids: CASSIVGSASSYNEQFF. The CDR3 DNA is TGTGCCAGTAGTATCGTTGGGAGCGCGAGCTCCTACAATGAGCAGTTCTTC.

The V call is TRBV5-6, the J call TRBJ2-2; the D call may be TRBD1 or TRBD2 (7 bases each). CDR3 length equals 15 residues. CDR1 and CDR2 (germline): SGHDT, YYEEEE. The V end was cut by 4 bases, the J end by 7 bases, with 17 bases between. CDR3 sequence reads: CASSPRTRQGGELFF. As DNA, the CDR3 is TGTGCCAGCAGCCCTAGGACTAGACAGGGCGGGGAGCTGTTTTTT. Filled out from reference TRBV5-6 and TRBJ2-2, the complete variable domain reads DAGVTQSPTHLIKTRGQQVTLRCSPKSGHDTVSWYQQALGQGPQFIFQYYEEEERQRGNFPDRFSGHQFPNYSSELNVNALLLGDSALYLCASSPRTRQGGELFFGEGSRLTVL.

The chain uses TRBV7-7 and TRBJ2-2; 8 bases are a match to TRBD2. Germline CDR1 and CDR2: SSHAT and FNYEAQ (reference sequence). After removal of 5 bases from V and 6 bases from J, the junction contained 2 bases not matched to a gene. The CDR3 is 13 residues long. The chain's CDR3 is CASSRLASGELFF. The CDR3 nucleotides are TGTGCCAGCAGCCGACTAGCGTCCGGGGAGCTGTTTTTT.

With regard to this clone: The same CDR3 can be traced to other DNA sequences in this sample. The chain uses TRBV7-2 and TRBJ1-5; 8 bases line up with TRBD1. The CDR3 is 14 residues long. Germline lookup yields CDR1 SGHTA and CDR2 FQGNSA. V shed 5 bases and J 6 bases; nucleotides not matched to a gene: 6. This CDR3 is CASSPDRVGQPQHF. DNA of the CDR3: TGTGCCAGCAGCCCGGACAGGGTAGGTCAGCCCCAGCATTTT.

The V call is TRBV5-4, the J call TRBJ2-5; D call uncertain. The CDR3 is made up of 14 amino acids. Germline V gene data show CDR1 as SGHNT and CDR2 as YYREEE (reference sequence). Trimming cost V 2 bases and J 5 bases, with 13 bases left between them. In DNA form, the CDR3 reads TGTGCCAGCAGCTTTTTGGATCGAGGCGAGACCCAGTACTTC. Translation: CASSFLDRGETQYF.

The chain uses TRBV7-6 and TRBJ2-1; D perhaps matches TRBD2 (7 bases). The CDR3 totals 15 residues. Trimming pared 5 bases from V and 2 bases from J, leaving 13 bases between. From germline, CDR1 is SGHVS and CDR2 FNYEAQ. CDR3 nucleotide sequence: TGTGCCAGCAGCCCACAGGGAGGGGCCTACAATGAGCAGTTCTTC. This codes for CASSPQGGAYNEQFF.

This rearrangement joins TRBV27 to TRBJ1-5, with a possible D match to TRBD1 (5 bases). Trimming cost V 4 bases and J 5 bases, with 12 bases left between them. Per germline, CDR1 MNHEY and CDR2 SMNVEV (reference sequence). The length of the CDR3 is 14 residues. CDR3 nucleotides: TGTGCCAGCAGTTCGGGTAGGGGCCATCAGCCCCAGCATTTT. Protein: CASSSGRGHQPQHF.

The rearrangement joins TRBV11-2 to TRBJ2-3; D gene unclear. The CDR3 has 15 residues. In germline, CDR1 is SGHAT, CDR2 FQNNGV. The V end lost 1 base, the J end lost 0 bases, and 8 bases lay between the germline ends. The CDR3 region has the DNA TGTGCCAGCAGCTTAGCCGGTGCTAGCACAGATACGCAGTATTTT. Amino acid sequence: CASSLAGASTDTQYF.

A word on this clone: The sample has other DNA sequences that encode this CDR3 too. V usage is TRBV11-3 and J usage is TRBJ2-3, with D unclear. V dropped 1 base and J dropped 2 bases, with 7 bases sitting between them. Germline V lookup: CDR1 SGHNT, CDR2 YENEEA. This CDR3 contains 14 residues. The CDR3 here is CASSLGGHTDTQYF. The CDR3 DNA reads as TGTGCCAGCAGCTTAGGAGGTCACACAGATACGCAGTATTTT.

V usage is TRBV2 and J usage is TRBJ2-5; no firm D call. Trimming took off 6 bases at V and 4 bases at J, with 21 bases between the two ends. This CDR3 spans 16 amino acids. Germline loops: CDR1 SNHLY, CDR2 FYNNEI. Here the CDR3 reads CASRAPSAPRSETQYF. The CDR3 DNA is TGTGCCAGCAGGGCCCCGTCGGCCCCAAGATCAGAGACCCAGTACTTC.

V usage is TRBV30 and J usage is TRBJ2-3; possibly TRBD1 or TRBD2 for D (6 bases each). V was clipped by 2 bases and J by 1 base, with 10 bases between them. The CDR3 sequence is 14 residues long. The V gene's germline CDR1 is GTSNPN and CDR2 SVGIG (reference sequence). The CDR3 region has the DNA TGTGCCTGGAGTTCGGGGGCTGGCACAGATACGCAGTATTTT. The encoded protein is CAWSSGAGTDTQYF.

Details on this clone: Distinct nucleotide sequences in the sample also encode this CDR3. The CDR3 region has the DNA TGTGCCAGCAGTTCGGCAGGGGGTAGAAACACCATATATTTT. This encodes CASSSAGGRNTIYF. The chain is built from TRBV28 and TRBJ1-3; 7 positions match TRBD1. This CDR3 has 14 residues. J gave up 5 bases and V 4 bases, and 5 bases lay outside the gene matches. Germline-derived CDR1 and CDR2 are MDHEN and SYDVKM.

V usage is TRBV4-1 and J usage is TRBJ2-3; TRBD2 agrees at 10 bases. V was pared by 3 bases and J by 2 bases, with 8 bases of the junction left unmatched. The CDR3 totals 17 residues. CDR1 and CDR2 from the germline V gene are MGHRA and YSYEKL. The CDR3 sequence: CASSQGLLAGYTDTQYF. In DNA form, the CDR3 reads TGCGCCAGCAGCCAGGGGTTACTAGCGGGATACACAGATACGCAGTATTTT.

Note on this clone: The identical CDR3 is also encoded by other nucleotide sequences in the sample. The J gene is TRBJ2-6, the V gene TRBV27, with D uncertain. Looked up from germline, CDR1 is MNHEY and CDR2 is SMNVEV (reference sequence). Between the trimmed V and J ends, which lost 4 bases and 0 bases, there was a span of 7 bases. The length of the CDR3 is 15 residues. CDR3 DNA sequence: TGTGCCAGCAGTTCCTGGGGCTCTGGGGCCAACGTCCTGACTTTC. Translation: CASSSWGSGANVLTF. The full variable domain, with the rest looked up from reference TRBV27 and TRBJ2-6, is EAQVTQNPRYLITVTGKKLTVTCSQNMNHEYMSWYRQDPGLGLRQIYYSMNVEVTDKGDVPEGYKVSRKEKRNFPLILESPSPNQTSLYFCASSSWGSGANVLTFGAGSRLTVL.

The genes are TRBV9 and TRBJ2-1; 10 bases agree with TRBD2. CDR3 length equals 16 residues. The V gene's germline CDR1 is SGDLS and CDR2 YYNGEE. V shed 7 bases and J 6 bases; nucleotides not matched to a gene: 13. Here the CDR3 DNA reads TGTGCCAGCGGCCCCAGGGGTAGCGGGAGGACCAATGAGCAGTTCTTC. Its translation is CASGPRGSGRTNEQFF. Drawing the rest from reference TRBV9 and TRBJ2-1, the complete variable domain is DSGVTQTPKHLITATGQRVTLRCSPRSGDLSVYWYQQSLDQGLQFLIQYYNGEERAKGNILERFSAQQFPDLHSELNLSSLELGDSALYFCASGPRGSGRTNEQFFGPGTRLTVL.

This clone has more than one count but fewer than ten. V usage is TRBV2 and J usage is TRBJ2-2; D ambiguous. The CDR3 totals 14 residues. Germline CDR1 is SNHLY and CDR2 is FYNNEI. V lost 7 bases and J lost 0, with 9 bases in between. The CDR3 loop is CASKVSPNTGELFF. The CDR3 bases are TGTGCCAGCAAGGTCAGCCCGAACACCGGGGAGCTGTTTTTT.

The chain links TRBV4-2 to TRBJ2-7; the match to TRBD2 covers 7 bases. Looked up from germline, CDR1 is LGHNA and CDR2 is YNFKEQ. V dropped 4 bases and J dropped 4; count of bases not matched to a gene: 10. CDR3 size: 15 residues. The CDR3 DNA sequence: TGTGCCAGCAGCCCCAGGGCCGCTAGCGGATACGAGCAGTACTTC. Its protein product is CASSPRAASGYEQYF.